This is a list of T cell receptor beta chains from one sample in a study of Ad26.COV2.S vaccination and SARS-CoV-2 variants. The table came from immunoSEQ multiplex PCR; TCRdb's copy has only in-frame clones and leaves some out. The sample lists about 350,000 clones; 86% were seen once. The sequencing here drew on peripheral blood, taken in a trial of Ad26.COV2.S vaccine versus placebo. These receptors were obtained from a person aged 18-65 years who received the Ad26.COV2.S COVID-19 vaccine or a placebo. The CDR3 runs from the conserved cysteine through the conserved F or W. A D gene is named only where the DNA matches it firmly. Expanded clones get a size class; other rows say once, few or many, or leave the size out.

j_gene: TRBJ2-2
v_gene: TRBV5-4
abundance: few
d_gene: TRBD1
CDR3nt: TGTGCCAGCAGCTTCCCCGGGACAGGGGTTGAGAGGGAGCTGTTTTTT
CDR3aa: CASSFPGTGVERELFF

j_gene: TRBJ2-7
v_gene: TRBV19
abundance: once
d_gene: TRBD2
CDR3nt: TGTGCCAGTAGTCTAGCGGGAGGTCCCAACGAGCAGTACTTC
CDR3aa: CASSLAGGPNEQYF

j_gene: TRBJ1-1
v_gene: TRBV7-6
abundance: -
d_gene: -
CDR3nt: TGTGCCAGCAGCTTAGGGGAGGGGGACACTGAAGCTTTCTTT
CDR3aa: CASSLGEGDTEAFF

j_gene: TRBJ1-5
v_gene: TRBV27
abundance: -
d_gene: TRBD1
CDR3nt: TGTGCCAGCAGGCATTCCACAGGGGCGGAGCAGCCCCAGCATTTT
CDR3aa: CASRHSTGAEQPQHF

j_gene: TRBJ2-7
v_gene: TRBV30
abundance: -
d_gene: TRBD2
CDR3nt: TGTGCCTGGAGTGAAACCCCGGGACTAAGCTCCTACGAGCAGTACTTC
CDR3aa: CAWSETPGLSSYEQYF

j_gene: TRBJ2-7
v_gene: TRBV27
abundance: many
d_gene: -
CDR3nt: TGTGCCAGCGCCTATTCGGGGTTCGGTTGGGAGCAGTACTTC
CDR3aa: CASAYSGFGWEQYF

j_gene: TRBJ2-3
v_gene: TRBV4-2
abundance: once
d_gene: TRBD2
CDR3nt: TGTGCCAGCAGCCAAGATGCCCTAGCGGGGAGCACAGATACGCAGTATTTT
CDR3aa: CASSQDALAGSTDTQYF

j_gene: TRBJ1-1
v_gene: TRBV4-2
abundance: -
d_gene: -
CDR3nt: TGTGCCAGCAGCCCCGACCTGCCGCAGCCTGAAGCTTTCTTT
CDR3aa: CASSPDLPQPEAFF

j_gene: TRBJ2-5
v_gene: TRBV2
abundance: few
d_gene: -
CDR3nt: TGTGCCAGCAGTTTGCCAGGAGGAGAGACCCAGTACTTC
CDR3aa: CASSLPGGETQYF

j_gene: TRBJ2-7
v_gene: TRBV14
abundance: -
d_gene: TRBD1
CDR3nt: TGTGCCAGCAGCCGTACAGGGGGTGGATACGAGCAGTACTTC
CDR3aa: CASSRTGGGYEQYF

j_gene: TRBJ2-1
v_gene: TRBV18
abundance: -
d_gene: -
CDR3nt: TGTGCCAGCTCGCACGACTACAATGAGCAGTTCTTC
CDR3aa: CASSHDYNEQFF

j_gene: TRBJ1-1
v_gene: TRBV3-1/TRBV3-2
abundance: few
d_gene: TRBD1
CDR3nt: TGTGCCAGCAGCCCTCGGGGCAGGGGGGGCAACACTGAAGCTTTCTTT
CDR3aa: CASSPRGRGGNTEAFF

j_gene: TRBJ2-7
v_gene: TRBV11-3
abundance: -
d_gene: -
CDR3nt: TGTGCCAACTGGGACTACGAGCAGTACTTC
CDR3aa: CANWDYEQYF

j_gene: TRBJ1-4
v_gene: TRBV5-4
abundance: -
d_gene: TRBD1
CDR3nt: TGTGCCAGCAGCTTGGGAGGTGGCGGGACAGGGGATGAAAAACTGTTTTTT
CDR3aa: CASSLGGGGTGDEKLFF